The clone carrying this T cell receptor (beta chain) was recorded many times. Trimming stripped 2 bases from V and 9 bases from J, with 19 bases between. The germline CDR1 and CDR2 sequences are DFQATT and SNEGSKA (reference sequence). CDR3 length: 14 amino acids. The data were taken from a study of T cells after yellow fever vaccination. A single record per CDR3 protein comes from TCRdb applying MiXCR to the 5' RACE reads. The repertoire holds 310,000 or so distinct CDR3 sequences, around 3.6% seen once, with around 24% in the top ten. This chain uses TRBV20-1 with TRBJ2-5; D gene uncertain. This clonotype originated in a man aged 18 to 30 who received the YFV17D yellow fever vaccine. The sequences come from PBMCs, collected on the day of the yellow fever booster vaccination. The chain's CDR3 is CSARQLLFSRAQYF. Written as DNA, the CDR3 is TGCAGTGCTAGACAGCTACTGTTCTCAAGGGCCCAGTACTTC.